This T cell receptor beta chain was profiled in a study of T cell changes during pregnancy in multiple sclerosis. Germline V gene data show CDR1 as SGHTA and CDR2 as FQGNSA. The ends lost 2 bases at V and 4 bases at J; junction bases unmatched: 11. This CDR3 contains 17 residues. Profiled with immunoSEQ multiplex PCR; TCRdb holds only in-frame clones, not every one. The sample includes fewer than 75,000 clones, roughly nine tenths of them seen just once. The sequencing here drew on peripheral blood, taken in the second trimester of pregnancy. The V gene is TRBV7-2, the J gene TRBJ2-7; 10 positions match TRBD1. This TCR was sampled from a female donor with multiple sclerosis, enrolled in a pregnancy study. The CDR3 nucleotides read TGTGCCAGCAGCTTATCTAGGTGGGGGGACAGGGGTTACGAGCAGTACTTC. Protein: CASSLSRWGDRGYEQYF.